This T cell receptor (beta chain) was profiled in a study of shared clonotypes between healthy human individuals. The CDR3 is made up of 16 amino acids. Trimming took off 4 bases at V and 7 bases at J, with 21 bases between the two ends. Looked up from germline, CDR1 is SGDLS and CDR2 is YYNGEE. Only in-frame clones appear in the TCRdb table, and some are missing; sequencing was by immunoSEQ multiplex PCR. The table includes around 1.9 million clones, approximately 92% detected once. Naive CD8 cells lacked CD45RO, underwent positive selection for CCR7 and left out terminally differentiated effector memory CD45RA+ cells.

The material sequenced was naive CD8+ T cells from PBMCs. This TCR was sampled from a man between 18 and 29 years old in good health. Some clones in this sample may be carry-over from other donors' samples. The rearrangement uses TRBV9 and TRBJ2-1; D gene unclear. CDR3 in DNA: TGTGCCAGCAGCCCCTTGATGACTGGGGATTTGAATGAGCAGTTCTTC. It yields the protein CASSPLMTGDLNEQFF.